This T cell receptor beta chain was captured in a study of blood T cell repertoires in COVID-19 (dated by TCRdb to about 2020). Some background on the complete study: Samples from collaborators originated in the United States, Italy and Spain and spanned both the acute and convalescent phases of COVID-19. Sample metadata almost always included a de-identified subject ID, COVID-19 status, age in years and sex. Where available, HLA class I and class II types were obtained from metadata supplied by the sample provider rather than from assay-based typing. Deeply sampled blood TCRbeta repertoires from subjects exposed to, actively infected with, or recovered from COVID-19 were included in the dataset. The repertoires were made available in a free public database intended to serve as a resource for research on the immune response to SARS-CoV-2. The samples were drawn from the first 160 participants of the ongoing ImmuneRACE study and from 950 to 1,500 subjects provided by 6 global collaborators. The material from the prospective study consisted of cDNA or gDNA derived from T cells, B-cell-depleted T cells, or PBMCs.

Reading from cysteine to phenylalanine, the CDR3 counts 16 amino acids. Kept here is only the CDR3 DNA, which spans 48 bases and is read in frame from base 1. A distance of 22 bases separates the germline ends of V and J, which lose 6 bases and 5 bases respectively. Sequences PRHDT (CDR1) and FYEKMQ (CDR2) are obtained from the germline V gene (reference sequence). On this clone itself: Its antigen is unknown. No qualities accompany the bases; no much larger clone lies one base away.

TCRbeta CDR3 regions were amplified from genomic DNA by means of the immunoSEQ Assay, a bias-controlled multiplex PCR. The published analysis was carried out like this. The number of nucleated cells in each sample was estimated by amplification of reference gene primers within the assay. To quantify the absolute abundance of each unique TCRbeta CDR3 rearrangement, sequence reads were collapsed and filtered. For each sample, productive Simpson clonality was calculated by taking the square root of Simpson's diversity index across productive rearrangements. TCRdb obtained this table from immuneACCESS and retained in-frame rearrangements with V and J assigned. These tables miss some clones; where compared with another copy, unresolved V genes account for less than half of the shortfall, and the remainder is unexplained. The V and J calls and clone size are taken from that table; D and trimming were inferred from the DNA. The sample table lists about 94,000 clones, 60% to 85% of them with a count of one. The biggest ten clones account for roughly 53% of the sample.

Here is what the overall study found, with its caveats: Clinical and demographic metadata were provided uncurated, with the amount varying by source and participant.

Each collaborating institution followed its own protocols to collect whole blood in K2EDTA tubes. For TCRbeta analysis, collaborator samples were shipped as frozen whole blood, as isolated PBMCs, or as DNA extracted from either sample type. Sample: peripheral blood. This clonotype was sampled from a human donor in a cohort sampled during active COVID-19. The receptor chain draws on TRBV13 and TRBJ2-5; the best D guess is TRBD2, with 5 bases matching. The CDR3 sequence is CASSPRSGLLRETQYF. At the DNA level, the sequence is TGTGCCAGCAGTCCCCGCAGCGGCCTTCTGCGGGAGACCCAGTACTTC.